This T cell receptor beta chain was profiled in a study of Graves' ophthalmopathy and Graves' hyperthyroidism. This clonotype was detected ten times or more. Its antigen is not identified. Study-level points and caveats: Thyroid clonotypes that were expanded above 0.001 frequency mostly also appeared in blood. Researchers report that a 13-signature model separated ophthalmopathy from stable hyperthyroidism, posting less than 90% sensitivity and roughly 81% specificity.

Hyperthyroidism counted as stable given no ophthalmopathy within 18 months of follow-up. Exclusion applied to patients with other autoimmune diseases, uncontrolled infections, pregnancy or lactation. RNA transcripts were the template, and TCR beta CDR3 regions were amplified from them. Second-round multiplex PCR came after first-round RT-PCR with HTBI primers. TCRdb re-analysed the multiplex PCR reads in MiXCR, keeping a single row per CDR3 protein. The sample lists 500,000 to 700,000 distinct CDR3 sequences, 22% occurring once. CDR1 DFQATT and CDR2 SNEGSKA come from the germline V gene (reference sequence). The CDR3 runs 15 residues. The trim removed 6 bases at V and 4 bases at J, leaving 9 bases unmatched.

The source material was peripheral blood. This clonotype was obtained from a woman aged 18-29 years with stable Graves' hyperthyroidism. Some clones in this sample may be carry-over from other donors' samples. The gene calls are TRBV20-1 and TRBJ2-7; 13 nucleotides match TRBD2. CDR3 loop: CSAVPGLAGMYEQYF. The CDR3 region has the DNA TGCAGTGCCGTCCCGGGACTAGCGGGGATGTACGAGCAGTACTTC.